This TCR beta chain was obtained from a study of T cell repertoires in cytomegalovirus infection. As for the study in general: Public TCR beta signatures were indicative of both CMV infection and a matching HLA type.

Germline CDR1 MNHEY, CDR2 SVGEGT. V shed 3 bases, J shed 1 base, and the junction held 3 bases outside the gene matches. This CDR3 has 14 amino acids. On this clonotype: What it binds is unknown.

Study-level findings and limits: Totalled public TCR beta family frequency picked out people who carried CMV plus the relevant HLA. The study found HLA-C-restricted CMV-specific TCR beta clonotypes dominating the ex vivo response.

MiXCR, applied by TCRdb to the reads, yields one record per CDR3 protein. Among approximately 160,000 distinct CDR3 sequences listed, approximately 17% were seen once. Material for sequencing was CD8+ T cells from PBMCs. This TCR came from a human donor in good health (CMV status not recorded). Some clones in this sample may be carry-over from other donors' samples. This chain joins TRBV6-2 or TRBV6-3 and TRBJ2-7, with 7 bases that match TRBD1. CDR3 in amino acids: CASSYEGQSYEQYF. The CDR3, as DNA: TGTGCCAGCAGTTATGAGGGACAGTCCTACGAGCAGTACTTC.